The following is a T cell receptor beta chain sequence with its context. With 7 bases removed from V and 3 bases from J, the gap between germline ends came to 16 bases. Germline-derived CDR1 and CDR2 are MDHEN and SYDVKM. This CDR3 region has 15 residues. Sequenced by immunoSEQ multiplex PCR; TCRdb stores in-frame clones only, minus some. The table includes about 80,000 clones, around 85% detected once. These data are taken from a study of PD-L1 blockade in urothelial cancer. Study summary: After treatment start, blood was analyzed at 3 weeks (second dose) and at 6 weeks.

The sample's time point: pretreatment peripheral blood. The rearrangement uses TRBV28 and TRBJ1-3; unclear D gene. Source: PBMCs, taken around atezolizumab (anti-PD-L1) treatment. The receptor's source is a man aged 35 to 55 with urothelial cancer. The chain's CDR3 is CASKMGGSDGNTIYF. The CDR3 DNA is TGTGCCAGCAAAATGGGCGGGTCAGATGGAAACACCATATATTTT.